This T cell receptor (beta chain) was found in a study of control samples from healthy donors and cancer patients. The protocol was immunoSEQ multiplex PCR, while the TCRdb copy is restricted to in-frame clones and leaves out a portion. In the table there are under 70,000 clones, over 75% of which are singletons. This CDR3 is built from 14 residues. V was shortened by 2 bases and J by 6 bases, with 13 bases between the two germline ends. Germline CDR1 reads MNHEY; CDR2 reads SMNVEV (reference sequence). The V gene is TRBV27, the J gene TRBJ2-5; the D gene is possibly TRBD2 (6 bases). Specimen: blood. This TCR came from a man aged 50 or older in good health. The CDR3 here is CASSLAASVKTQYF. The CDR3 region has the DNA TGTGCCAGCAGTTTAGCGGCTAGCGTAAAGACCCAGTACTTC.